This TCR beta chain was obtained from a study of spatial heterogeneity in lung cancer. Study summary: Unique TCR and UMI combinations averaged more than ten appearances each in raw reads.

Germline values: CDR1 DFQATT, CDR2 SNEGSKA (reference sequence). V lost 2 bases and J lost 7; bases outside the gene matches: 9. This CDR3 is 15 amino acids long. TCRdb used MiXCR to reprocess the 5' RACE reads, holding one entry per CDR3 protein. The table lists roughly 2,600 distinct CDR3 sequences, 10% to 14% of them singletons. Judged by abundance, this clonotype is medium-sized. Antigen: not known. Study results and caveats: Tumor mutation count correlated with how many alpha and beta TCRs expanded intratumorally.

Time point: sample taken at primary tumor resection. This chain connects TRBV20-1 to TRBJ2-1; 9 nucleotides align to TRBD1. This TCR derives from a male donor with early-stage non-small cell lung cancer. The specimen was lung tumor tissue, collected at surgery. The CDR3 nucleotides are TGCAGTGCTAGAAACACAGGGGGCGCCGGGAATGAGCAGTTCTTC. This sequence encodes CSARNTGGAGNEQFF.